This TCR beta chain is drawn from a study of blood T cells in healthy people across ages. Points from the study as a whole: Diversity was higher, and naive CD4+ cells more numerous, in long-lived donors than in aged donors. Significant beta diversity loss was already apparent by age roughly 44, declining roughly linearly. Without sorted subsets, naive and antigen-experienced compartments could not be conclusively compared.

This clonotype was counted between two and nine times. Its antigen remains unknown. The CDR3 loop spans 17 amino acids. Trimming took 4 bases from V and 4 from J, leaving 23 bases between them. Germline assignment: CDR1 MNHEY and CDR2 SMNVEV (reference sequence). A second PCR, run for roughly 6 to 11 cycles, used a sample-barcoded 5' primer plus a J-beta primer mix. MiXCR, run by TCRdb on the 5' RACE reads, gives a single entry per CDR3 protein. The repertoire holds approximately 800,000 distinct CDR3 sequences, with approximately 55% as singletons. There were at least 5 micrograms of total RNA extracted from every sample.

The J gene is TRBJ2-7, the V gene TRBV27; no reliable D call. The sequence came from a man older than 75 in good health. Sequencing was performed on blood. CDR3 nucleotide sequence: TGTGCCAGCAGTTCCCCAGTCAGGATGGGGATCGGATACGAGCAGTACTTC. Amino acids: CASSSPVRMGIGYEQYF.